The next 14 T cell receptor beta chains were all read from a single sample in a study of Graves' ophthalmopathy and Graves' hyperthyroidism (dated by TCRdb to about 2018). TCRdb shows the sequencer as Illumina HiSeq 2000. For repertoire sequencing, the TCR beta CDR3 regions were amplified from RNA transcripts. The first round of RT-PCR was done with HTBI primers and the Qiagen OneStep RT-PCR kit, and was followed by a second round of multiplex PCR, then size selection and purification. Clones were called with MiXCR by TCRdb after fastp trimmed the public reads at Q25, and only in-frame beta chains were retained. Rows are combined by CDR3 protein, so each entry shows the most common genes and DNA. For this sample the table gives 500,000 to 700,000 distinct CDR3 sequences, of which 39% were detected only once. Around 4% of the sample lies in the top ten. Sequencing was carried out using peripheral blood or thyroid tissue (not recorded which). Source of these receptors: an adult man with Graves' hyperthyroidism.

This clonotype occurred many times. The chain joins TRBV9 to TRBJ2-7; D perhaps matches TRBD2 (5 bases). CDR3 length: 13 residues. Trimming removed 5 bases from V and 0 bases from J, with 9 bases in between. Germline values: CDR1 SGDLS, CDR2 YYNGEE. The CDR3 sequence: CASSIGDSYEQYF. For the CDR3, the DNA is TGTGCCAGCAGTATCGGGGACTCCTACGAGCAGTACTTC.

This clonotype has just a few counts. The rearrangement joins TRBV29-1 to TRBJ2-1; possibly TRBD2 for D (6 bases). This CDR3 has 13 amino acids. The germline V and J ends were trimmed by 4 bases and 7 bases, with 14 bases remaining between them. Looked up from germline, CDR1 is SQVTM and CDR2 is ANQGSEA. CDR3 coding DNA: TGCAGCGTTGTGGGGCTAGCGCATAATGAGCAGTTCTTC. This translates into CSVVGLAHNEQFF.

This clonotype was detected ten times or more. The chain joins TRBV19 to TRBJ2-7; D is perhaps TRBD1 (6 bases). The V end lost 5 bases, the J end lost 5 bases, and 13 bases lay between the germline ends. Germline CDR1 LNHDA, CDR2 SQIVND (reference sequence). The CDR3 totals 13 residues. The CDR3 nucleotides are TGTGCCAGTAGTCACCGGGACAAAAACGAGCAGTACTTC. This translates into CASSHRDKNEQYF. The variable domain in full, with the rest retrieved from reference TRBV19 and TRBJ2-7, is DGGITQSPKYLFRKEGQNVTLSCEQNLNHDAMYWYRQDPGQGLRLIYYSQIVNDFQKGDIAEGYSVSREKKESFPLTVTSAQKNPTAFYLCASSHRDKNEQYFGPGTRLTVT.

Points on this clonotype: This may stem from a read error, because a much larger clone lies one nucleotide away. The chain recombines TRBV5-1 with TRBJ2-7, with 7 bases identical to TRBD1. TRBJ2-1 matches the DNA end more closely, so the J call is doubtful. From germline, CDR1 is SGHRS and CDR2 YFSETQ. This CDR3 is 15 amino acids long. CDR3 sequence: CASSARQGPPVEQFF. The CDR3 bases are TGCGCCAGCAGCGCCAGACAGGGACCCCCCGTCGAGCAGTTCTTC.

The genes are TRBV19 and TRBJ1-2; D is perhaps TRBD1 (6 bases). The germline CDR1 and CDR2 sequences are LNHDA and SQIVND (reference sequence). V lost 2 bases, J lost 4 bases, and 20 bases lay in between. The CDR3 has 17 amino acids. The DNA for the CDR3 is TGTGCCAGTAGTATACCGAGCTTATGGGGGCGCGGCTATGGCTACACCTTC. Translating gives CASSIPSLWGRGYGYTF.

The CDR3 nucleotides read TGTGCCAGCAGTGGGAGTCGGCTACAGGGAGAGGAAAAACTGTTTTTT. It specifies CASSGSRLQGEEKLFF. The genes are TRBV2 and TRBJ1-4, with D maybe TRBD1 (6 bases). The CDR3 spans 16 residues. Germline lookup yields CDR1 SNHLY and CDR2 FYNNEI. The V gene lost 4 bases and the J gene lost 8 bases, with 20 bases spanning the gap.

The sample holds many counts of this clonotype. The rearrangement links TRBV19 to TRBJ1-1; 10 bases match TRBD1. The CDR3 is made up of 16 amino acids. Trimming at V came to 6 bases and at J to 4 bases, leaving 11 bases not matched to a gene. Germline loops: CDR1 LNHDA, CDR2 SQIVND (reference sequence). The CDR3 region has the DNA TGTGCCAGTAGCCCCGGGACAGGGGCGCGTGCCACTGAAGCTTTCTTT. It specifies CASSPGTGARATEAFF. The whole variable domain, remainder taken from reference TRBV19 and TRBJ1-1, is DGGITQSPKYLFRKEGQNVTLSCEQNLNHDAMYWYRQDPGQGLRLIYYSQIVNDFQKGDIAEGYSVSREKKESFPLTVTSAQKNPTAFYLCASSPGTGARATEAFFGQGTRLTVV.

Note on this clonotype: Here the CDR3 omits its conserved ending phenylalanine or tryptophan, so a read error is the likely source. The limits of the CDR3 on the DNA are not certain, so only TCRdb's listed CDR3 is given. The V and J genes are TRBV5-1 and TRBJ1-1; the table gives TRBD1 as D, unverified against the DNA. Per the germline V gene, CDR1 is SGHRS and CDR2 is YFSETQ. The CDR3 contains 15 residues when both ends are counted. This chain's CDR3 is CASSLERQGGTEAFC.

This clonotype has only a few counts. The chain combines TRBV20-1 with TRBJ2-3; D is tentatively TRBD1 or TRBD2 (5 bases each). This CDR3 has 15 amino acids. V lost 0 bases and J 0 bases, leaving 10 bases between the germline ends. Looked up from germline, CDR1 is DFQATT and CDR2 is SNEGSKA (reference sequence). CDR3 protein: CSARDLGASTDTQYF. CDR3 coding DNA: TGCAGTGCTAGAGATCTCGGGGCTAGCACAGATACGCAGTATTTT.

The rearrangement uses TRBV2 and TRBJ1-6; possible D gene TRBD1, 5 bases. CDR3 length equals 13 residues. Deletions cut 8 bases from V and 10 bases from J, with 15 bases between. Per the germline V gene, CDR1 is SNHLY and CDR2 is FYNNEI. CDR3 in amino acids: CASGRDAKSPLHF. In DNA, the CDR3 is TGTGCCAGCGGGAGGGACGCCAAATCACCCCTCCACTTT.

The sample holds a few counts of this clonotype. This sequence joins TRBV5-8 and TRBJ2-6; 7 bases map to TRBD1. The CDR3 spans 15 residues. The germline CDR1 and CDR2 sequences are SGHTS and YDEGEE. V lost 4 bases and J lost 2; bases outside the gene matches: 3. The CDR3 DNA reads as TGTGCCAGCAGCCAAGGGACAGCTGGGGCCAACGTCCTGACTTTC. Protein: CASSQGTAGANVLTF.

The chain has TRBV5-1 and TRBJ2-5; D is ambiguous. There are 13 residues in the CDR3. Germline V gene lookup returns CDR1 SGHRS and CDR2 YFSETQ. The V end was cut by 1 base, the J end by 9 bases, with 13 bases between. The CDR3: CASSLSSNQPQYF. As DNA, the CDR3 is TGCGCCAGCAGCTTGAGCAGCAATCAGCCCCAGTACTTC.

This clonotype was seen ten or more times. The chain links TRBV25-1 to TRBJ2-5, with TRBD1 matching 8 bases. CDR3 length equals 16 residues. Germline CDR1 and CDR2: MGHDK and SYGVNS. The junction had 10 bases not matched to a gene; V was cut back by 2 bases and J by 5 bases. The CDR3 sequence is CASSEVETGVMETQYF. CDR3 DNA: TGTGCCAGCAGTGAAGTGGAGACAGGGGTTATGGAGACCCAGTACTTC.

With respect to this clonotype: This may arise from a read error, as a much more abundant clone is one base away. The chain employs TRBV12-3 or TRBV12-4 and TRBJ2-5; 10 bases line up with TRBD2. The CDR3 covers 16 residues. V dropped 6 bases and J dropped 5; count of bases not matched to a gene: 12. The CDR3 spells CASSLPQRGGNETQYF. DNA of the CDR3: TGTGCCAGCAGCTTGCCCCAGCGGGGGGGGAATGAGACCCAGTACTTC.